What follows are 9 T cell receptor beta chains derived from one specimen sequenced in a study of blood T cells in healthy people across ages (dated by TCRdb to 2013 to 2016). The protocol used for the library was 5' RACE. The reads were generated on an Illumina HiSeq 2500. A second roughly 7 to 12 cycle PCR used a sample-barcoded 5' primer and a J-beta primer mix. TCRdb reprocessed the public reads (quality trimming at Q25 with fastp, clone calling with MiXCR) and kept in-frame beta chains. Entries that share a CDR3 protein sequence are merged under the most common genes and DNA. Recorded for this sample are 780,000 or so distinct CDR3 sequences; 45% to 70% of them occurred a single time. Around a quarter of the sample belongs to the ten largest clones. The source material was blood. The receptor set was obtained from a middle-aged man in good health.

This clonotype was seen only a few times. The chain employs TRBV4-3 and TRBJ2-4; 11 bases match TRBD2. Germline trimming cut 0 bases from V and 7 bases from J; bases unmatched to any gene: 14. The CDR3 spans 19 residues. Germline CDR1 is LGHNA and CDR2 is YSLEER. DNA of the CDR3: TGCGCCAGCAGCCAAGACCTCCCTTTTACTAGCGGGAGACTGAACATTCAGTACTTC. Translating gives CASSQDLPFTSGRLNIQYF.

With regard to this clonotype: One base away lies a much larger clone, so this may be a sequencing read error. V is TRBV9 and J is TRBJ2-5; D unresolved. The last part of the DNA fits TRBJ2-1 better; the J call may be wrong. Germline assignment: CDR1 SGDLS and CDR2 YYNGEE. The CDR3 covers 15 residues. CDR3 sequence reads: CASSVGLGQQETQFF. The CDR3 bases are TGTGCCAGCAGCGTAGGATTGGGCCAACAAGAGACCCAGTTCTTC.

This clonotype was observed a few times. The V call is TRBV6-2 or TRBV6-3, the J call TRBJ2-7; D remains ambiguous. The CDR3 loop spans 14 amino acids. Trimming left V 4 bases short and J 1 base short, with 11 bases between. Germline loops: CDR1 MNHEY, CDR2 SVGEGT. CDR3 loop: CASSSLGSSYEQYF. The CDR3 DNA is TGTGCCAGCAGTTCCCTGGGGTCTTCCTACGAGCAGTACTTC.

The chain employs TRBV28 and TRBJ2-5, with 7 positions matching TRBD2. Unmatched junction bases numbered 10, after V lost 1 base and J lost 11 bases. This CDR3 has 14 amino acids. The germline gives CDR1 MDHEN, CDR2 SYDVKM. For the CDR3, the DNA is TGTGCCAGCAGTTTATTAGGGAGGGCCTCTGAGCAGTACTTC. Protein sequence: CASSLLGRASEQYF.

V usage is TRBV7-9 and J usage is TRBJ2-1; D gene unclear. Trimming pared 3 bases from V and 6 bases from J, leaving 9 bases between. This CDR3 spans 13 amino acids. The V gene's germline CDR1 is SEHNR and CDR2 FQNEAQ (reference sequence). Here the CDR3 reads CASSFARTNEQFF. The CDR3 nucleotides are TGTGCCAGCAGCTTCGCTAGAACCAATGAGCAGTTCTTC.

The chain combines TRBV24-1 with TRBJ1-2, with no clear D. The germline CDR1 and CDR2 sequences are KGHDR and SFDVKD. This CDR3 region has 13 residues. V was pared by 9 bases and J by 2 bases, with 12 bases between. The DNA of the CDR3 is TGTGCCACCCATAGGCTCCCGAACTATGGCTACACCTTC. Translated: CATHRLPNYGYTF.

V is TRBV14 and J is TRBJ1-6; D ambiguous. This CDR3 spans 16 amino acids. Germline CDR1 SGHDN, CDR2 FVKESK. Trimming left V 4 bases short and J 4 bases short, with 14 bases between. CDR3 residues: CASSPNYDLYNSPLHF. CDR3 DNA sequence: TGTGCCAGCAGCCCCAACTACGATCTTTATAATTCACCCCTCCACTTT. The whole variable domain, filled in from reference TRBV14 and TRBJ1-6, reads EAGVTQFPSHSVIEKGQTVTLRCDPISGHDNLYWYRRVMGKEIKFLLHFVKESKQDESGMPNNRFLAERTGGTYSTLKVQPAELEDSGVYFCASSPNYDLYNSPLHFGNGTRLTVT.

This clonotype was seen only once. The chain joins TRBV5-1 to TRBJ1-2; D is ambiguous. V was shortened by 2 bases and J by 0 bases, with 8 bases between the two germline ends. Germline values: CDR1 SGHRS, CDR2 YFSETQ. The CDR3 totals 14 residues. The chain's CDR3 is CASSLPSTNYGYTF. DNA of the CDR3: TGCGCCAGCAGCTTACCGTCGACTAACTATGGCTACACCTTC.

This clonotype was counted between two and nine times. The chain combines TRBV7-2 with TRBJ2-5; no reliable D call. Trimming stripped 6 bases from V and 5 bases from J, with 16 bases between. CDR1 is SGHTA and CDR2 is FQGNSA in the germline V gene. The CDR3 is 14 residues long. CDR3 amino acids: CASRLTAFWETQYF. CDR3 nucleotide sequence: TGTGCCAGCAGGCTGACGGCTTTTTGGGAGACCCAGTACTTC.